The present TCR beta chain was sequenced within a study of post-analysis software for immune sequencing data. Turning to the study itself: There were relapsing-remitting, secondary progressive and progressive-relapsing multiple sclerosis among the disease courses included.

Findings and limits, study-wide: Normalized Chao1 diversity was significantly reduced in patients versus controls. In patients, TRBV5-6, TRBV5-1 and TRBV20-1 belonged to five TRBV segments found more frequently than in controls.

This clonotype was seen at least ten times. Its antigen is not known. The V and J ends lost 6 bases and 6 bases respectively, with 21 bases between them. Per the germline V gene, CDR1 is SNHLY and CDR2 is FYNNEI. CDR3 length equals 15 residues. Presence of unique molecular identifiers characterized the TCR beta cDNA libraries. Around 500,000 cDNA molecules came from around 1 to 9.1 million T cells. Via MiXCR, TCRdb re-called the PCR reads, giving one row per CDR3 protein. Among about 500,000 distinct CDR3 sequences listed, 40% to 55% were seen once. The V and J genes are TRBV2 and TRBJ2-7, with D perhaps TRBD2 (5 bases). The clonotype originates from a girl aged 10 to 17 with multiple sclerosis. Sequenced: blood. CDR3 region: CASSNRESVPSEQYF. The CDR3, as DNA: TGTGCCAGCAGCAACCGGGAATCGGTCCCTTCCGAGCAGTACTTC.